The T cell receptor beta chain described here comes from a study of T-cell reconstitution after alpha-beta-depleted transplantation in children. General study points: After transplant, at about two months, alpha-beta T cells were reportedly derived from several hundred expanded graft clones.

The CDR3 is 14 residues long. CDR1 and CDR2 from the germline V gene are LGHNA and YNFKEQ. V gave up 2 bases and J gave up 7 bases, with 14 bases separating them. TCRbeta library preparation incorporated unique molecular identifiers. TCRdb independently ran MiXCR on the PCR reads; one entry per CDR3 protein. Seen here are more than 200,000 distinct CDR3 sequences, about 26% observed once, and the top ten hold approximately 2.5%. Ten or more counts support this clonotype. Its antigen remains unidentified. The origin of this receptor is a girl aged 2-10 years with Fanconi anemia, due to receive a stem cell transplant. The sample was PBMCs, taken before TCRalphabeta/CD19-depleted stem cell transplant. The chain is built from TRBV4-2 and TRBJ1-1, with D possibly TRBD1 on 5 matching bases. The CDR3 nucleotides are TGTGCCAGCAGCCAAACTGGGACTGGTAATGAAGCTTTCTTT. Its translation: CASSQTGTGNEAFF.